The 9 T cell receptor beta chains reported below all come from one sample, sequenced in a study of blood T cell repertoires in COVID-19 (dated by TCRdb to 2020 to 2022). Library prep was done by the immunoSEQ multiplex PCR assay. Not all clones reach the TCRdb copy of this immuneACCESS table, which keeps in-frame sequences only. Checked studies attribute under half of the gap to unresolved V genes and leave the rest unexplained. In this sample the table shows some 70,000 clones, 86% of which occur a single time. Clones ranked in the top ten supply approximately 8.4% of the sample. Sequencing used peripheral blood. The source is a man aged 25-45 years with acute or convalescent COVID-19.

The chain combines TRBV14 with TRBJ1-1, with 7 bases identical to TRBD1. V dropped 4 bases and J dropped 1; count of bases not matched to a gene: 6. The CDR3 length is 15 residues. The V gene's germline CDR1 is SGHDN and CDR2 FVKESK. The CDR3 loop reads CASSLQTGRNTEAFF. DNA of the CDR3: TGTGCCAGCAGCCTCCAGACAGGGCGGAACACTGAAGCTTTCTTT.

There are a few counts of this clone. The chain recombines TRBV2 with TRBJ2-3; TRBD1 matches 9 bases. The CDR3 has 14 residues. In germline, CDR1 is SNHLY, CDR2 FYNNEI. Trimming cost V 8 bases and J 1 base; bases outside gene matches: 4. CDR3 bases: TGTGCCAGCGAGGACAGGGGAGGCACAGATACGCAGTATTTT. Translation: CASEDRGGTDTQYF.

The chain uses TRBV28 and TRBJ2-7, with 10 bases identical to TRBD2. Losses at the gene ends were 6 bases for V and 2 bases for J; bases not matched to a gene: 7. Germline V gene sequence: CDR1 MDHEN, CDR2 SYDVKM. The CDR3 is made up of 15 amino acids. The CDR3 is CASRSPSGSTYEQYF. In DNA, the CDR3 is TGTGCCAGCAGATCTCCTAGCGGGAGCACCTACGAGCAGTACTTC. The full variable domain, its missing parts supplied by reference TRBV28 and TRBJ2-7, is DVKVTQSSRYLVKRTGEKVFLECVQDMDHENMFWYRQDPGLGLRLIYFSYDVKMKEKGDIPEGYSVSREKKERFSLILESASTNQTSMYLCASRSPSGSTYEQYFGPGTRLTVT.

This sequence joins TRBV10-3 and TRBJ2-1; D is undetermined. Trimming shortened V by 3 bases and J by 1 base, and 4 bases separated the two germline ends. From germline, CDR1 is ENHRY and CDR2 SYGVKD. This CDR3 has 13 amino acids. The chain's CDR3 is CAISDPSYNEQFF. The DNA for the CDR3 is TGTGCCATCAGTGACCCTTCCTACAATGAGCAGTTCTTC.

This rearrangement joins TRBV11-2 to TRBJ2-3, with 8 nucleotides matching TRBD1. Trimming at V came to 3 bases and at J to 4 bases, leaving 9 bases not matched to a gene. Germline values: CDR1 SGHAT, CDR2 FQNNGV. The CDR3 contains 16 residues. This chain's CDR3 is CASSLDRAAGADTQYF. The DNA for the CDR3 is TGTGCCAGCAGCTTGGACAGGGCCGCAGGCGCAGATACGCAGTATTTT.

The V call is TRBV19, the J call TRBJ1-5; D ambiguous. Trimming took off 2 bases at V and 2 bases at J, with 7 bases between the two ends. Germline V gene data show CDR1 as LNHDA and CDR2 as SQIVND (reference sequence). CDR3 length equals 14 residues. The CDR3: CASSIYPGNQPQHF. For the CDR3, the DNA is TGTGCCAGTAGTATATACCCAGGCAATCAGCCCCAGCATTTT.

V usage is TRBV9 and J usage is TRBJ1-2, with 8 bases aligning to TRBD1. V was pared by 3 bases and J by 8 bases, with 9 bases of the junction left unmatched. The CDR3 is 14 amino acids. From germline, CDR1 is SGDLS and CDR2 YYNGEE. The CDR3 bases are TGTGCCAGCAGCGCAGGAAGGACAGGGCAAGGCTACACCTTC. The encoded protein is CASSAGRTGQGYTF. The whole variable domain, remainder taken from reference TRBV9 and TRBJ1-2, is DSGVTQTPKHLITATGQRVTLRCSPRSGDLSVYWYQQSLDQGLQFLIQYYNGEERAKGNILERFSAQQFPDLHSELNLSSLELGDSALYFCASSAGRTGQGYTFGSGTRLTVV.

This clone was observed a few times. J is TRBJ1-5 and V is TRBV12-3 or TRBV12-4; TRBD1 aligns across 11 bases. V shed 5 bases and J 12 bases; nucleotides not matched to a gene: 6. The CDR3 loop spans 13 amino acids. The CDR3 spells CASSPGTGGLQHF. The CDR3 DNA is TGTGCCAGCAGTCCCGGGACAGGGGGGCTCCAGCATTTT.

This rearrangement joins TRBV2 to TRBJ2-7; TRBD1 matches 8 bases. CDR1 and CDR2 from the germline V gene are SNHLY and FYNNEI. The CDR3 has 16 amino acids. V lost 7 bases to trimming and J lost 4 bases; unmatched junction nucleotides: 15. The CDR3 coding sequence is TGTGCCAGCACCCCGATCGGACAGGGAAGACGGTACGAGCAGTACTTC. It yields the protein CASTPIGQGRRYEQYF.